Described below is a single TCR beta chain sequence and its context. The CDR3 sequence is 12 residues long. From germline, CDR1 is MNHNY and CDR2 SVGAGI (reference sequence). V was cut by 4 bases and J by 4 bases, with 5 bases left in between. This table comes from immunoSEQ multiplex PCR, and its TCRdb copy is limited to in-frame clones, with some not included. In the table there are more than 95,000 clones, 90% of which are singletons. The entry originates in a study of blood T cell repertoires in COVID-19. The sequencing input was peripheral blood. The TCR originated in a man in his sixties with acute or convalescent COVID-19. This chain uses TRBV6-6 with TRBJ1-5; D gene ambiguous. The CDR3 nucleotides read TGTGCCAGCAGTTTCACTAATCAGCCCCAGCATTTT. Encoded protein: CASSFTNQPQHF.